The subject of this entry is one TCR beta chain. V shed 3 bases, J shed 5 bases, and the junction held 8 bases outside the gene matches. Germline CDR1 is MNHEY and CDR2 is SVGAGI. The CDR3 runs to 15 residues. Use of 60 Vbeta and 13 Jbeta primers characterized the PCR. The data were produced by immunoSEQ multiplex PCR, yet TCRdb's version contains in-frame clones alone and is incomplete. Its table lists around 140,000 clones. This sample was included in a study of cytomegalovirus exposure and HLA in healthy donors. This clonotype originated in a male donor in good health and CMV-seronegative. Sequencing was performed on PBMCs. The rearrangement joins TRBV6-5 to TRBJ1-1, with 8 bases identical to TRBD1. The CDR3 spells CASSYYRGEVTEAFF. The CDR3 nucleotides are TGTGCCAGCAGTTATTACAGGGGGGAAGTGACTGAAGCTTTCTTT.